A selection of T cell receptor beta chains follows, all from one sample in a study of OX40 agonist ivuxolimab in advanced cancers. TCRdb's copy holds only in-frame clones and misses some; the assay was immunoSEQ multiplex PCR. The repertoire includes over 45,000 clones, about 83% of them detected once, and over 3% sits in the top ten. The material sequenced was CD4+ or CD8+ T cells sorted from blood, taken in a trial of the OX40 agonist ivuxolimab. These receptors all come from an adult with an advanced solid tumor such as melanoma, head and neck, liver or kidney cancer. Both conserved end residues are part of each CDR3. The order of the fields is CDR3 protein, CDR3 DNA, J gene, D gene, V gene, clone size. The D gene is left open where the match is weak. Clone size is given for some rows only: seen once, a few or many times, or a class if the clone is expanded.

CDR3aa: CASSVGRASYNEQFF
CDR3nt: TGTGCCAGCAGCGTCGGGAGGGCCTCATACAATGAGCAGTTCTTC
j_gene: TRBJ2-1
d_gene: TRBD2
v_gene: TRBV7-9
abundance: .

CDR3aa: CASSPGTRAYNEQFF
CDR3nt: TGTGCCAGCAGCCCGGGGACTAGAGCCTACAATGAGCAGTTCTTC
j_gene: TRBJ2-1
d_gene: TRBD2
v_gene: TRBV4-2
abundance: .

CDR3aa: CASSEGGDPTSSPLHF
CDR3nt: TGTGCCAGCAGTGAAGGGGGGGACCCTACGAGTTCACCCCTCCACTTT
j_gene: TRBJ1-6
d_gene: .
v_gene: TRBV6-1
abundance: .

CDR3aa: CASSLVGEWVFAGNTIYF
CDR3nt: TGTGCCAGCAGCTTAGTAGGGGAATGGGTATTTGCTGGAAACACCATATATTTT
j_gene: TRBJ1-3
d_gene: .
v_gene: TRBV11-2
abundance: .

CDR3aa: CASSFLGINYEQYF
CDR3nt: TGTGCCAGCAGTTTTCTAGGGATCAACTACGAGCAGTACTTC
j_gene: TRBJ2-7
d_gene: .
v_gene: TRBV28
abundance: .

CDR3aa: CASSFAREGQDTQYF
CDR3nt: TGTGCCAGCAGCTTCGCGCGGGAGGGTCAAGATACGCAGTATTTT
j_gene: TRBJ2-3
d_gene: TRBD2
v_gene: TRBV5-6
abundance: .

CDR3aa: CASTDRGRTYF
CDR3nt: TGTGCCAGCACCGACAGGGGGCGTACGTATTTT
j_gene: TRBJ2-3
d_gene: TRBD1
v_gene: TRBV5-8
abundance: once

CDR3aa: CASSLMGTGAQKLFF
CDR3nt: TGTGCCAGCAGCTTAATGGGGACAGGGGCTCAAAAACTGTTTTTT
j_gene: TRBJ1-4
d_gene: TRBD1
v_gene: TRBV7-9
abundance: few

CDR3aa: CASGEHGEETQYF
CDR3nt: TGTGCCAGCGGCGAGCACGGAGAAGAGACCCAGTACTTC
j_gene: TRBJ2-5
d_gene: .
v_gene: TRBV9
abundance: .

CDR3aa: CACRDSFTDTQYF
CDR3nt: TGTGCCTGCCGGGACAGCTTCACAGATACGCAGTATTTT
j_gene: TRBJ2-3
d_gene: TRBD1
v_gene: TRBV6-5
abundance: .

CDR3aa: CASSLAPKAGKVGELFF
CDR3nt: TGTGCCAGCAGCTTGGCCCCCAAAGCGGGAAAGGTCGGGGAGCTGTTTTTT
j_gene: TRBJ2-2
d_gene: TRBD2
v_gene: TRBV5-4
abundance: once

CDR3aa: CASSFNNRDGGYTF
CDR3nt: TGTGCCAGCAGCTTTAACAACAGGGATGGTGGCTACACCTTC
j_gene: TRBJ1-2
d_gene: .
v_gene: TRBV7-8
abundance: .

CDR3aa: CASSYSQGAGLNEQYF
CDR3nt: TGTGCCAGCAGTTACTCTCAGGGTGCAGGGCTGAACGAGCAGTACTTC
j_gene: TRBJ2-7
d_gene: .
v_gene: TRBV6-5
abundance: few

CDR3aa: CASSLSGTYEQYF
CDR3nt: TGCGCCAGCAGCTTGTCTGGCACCTACGAGCAGTACTTC
j_gene: TRBJ2-7
d_gene: .
v_gene: TRBV5-1
abundance: many

CDR3aa: CASSGLRQGFYNEQFF
CDR3nt: TGTGCCAGCAGTGGCCTAAGACAGGGGTTCTACAATGAGCAGTTCTTC
j_gene: TRBJ2-1
d_gene: TRBD1
v_gene: TRBV25-1
abundance: .

CDR3aa: CASSLLPPYSYEQYF
CDR3nt: TGTGCCAGCAGCTTATTACCACCTTACTCCTACGAGCAGTACTTC
j_gene: TRBJ2-7
d_gene: .
v_gene: TRBV7-9
abundance: .

CDR3aa: CASSSSAEYGQYF
CDR3nt: TGTGCCAGCTCATCCTCAGCCGAATACGGGCAGTACTTC
j_gene: TRBJ2-7
d_gene: .
v_gene: TRBV18
abundance: .

CDR3aa: CASSIPGLAGEQYF
CDR3nt: TGTGCCAGCAGTATACCGGGACTAGCGGGCGAGCAGTACTTC
j_gene: TRBJ2-7
d_gene: TRBD2
v_gene: TRBV6-1
abundance: .

CDR3aa: CASTPGDRAREQYF
CDR3nt: TGTGCCAGCACCCCTGGTGACAGGGCGCGTGAGCAGTACTTC
j_gene: TRBJ2-7
d_gene: TRBD1
v_gene: TRBV27
abundance: .

CDR3aa: CASSAGYNYGYTF
CDR3nt: TGTGCCAGCAGTGCGGGGTACAACTATGGCTACACCTTC
j_gene: TRBJ1-2
d_gene: .
v_gene: TRBV6-1
abundance: .

CDR3aa: CASSLERLAADTQYF
CDR3nt: TGTGCCAGCAGCTTAGAGCGTCTAGCGGCAGATACGCAGTATTTT
j_gene: TRBJ2-3
d_gene: TRBD2
v_gene: TRBV11-2
abundance: .

CDR3aa: CASRRGQGANTGELFF
CDR3nt: TGCGCCAGCAGGCGTGGACAGGGAGCGAACACCGGGGAGCTGTTTTTT
j_gene: TRBJ2-2
d_gene: TRBD1
v_gene: TRBV5-1
abundance: .